This passage covers 22 T cell receptor beta chains from one sample sequenced in a study of human T cells and chemical hapten exposure. Each CDR3 protein gets one entry after TCRdb re-called the RACE reads with MiXCR. The sample gives about 190,000 distinct CDR3 sequences, approximately 26% of which show up once; 2.5% is in the top ten. Time point here: patch test 3, about 24 weeks after DPC sensitization. Documented treatment: therapeutic diphenylcyclopropenone sensitization with weekly scalp DPC. Sequenced here: whole blood, sampled in connection with sensitization to the hapten diphenylcyclopropenone (DPC). Receptors were obtained from a woman in her thirties or forties with alopecia areata. Some clones in this sample may be carry-over from other donors' samples.

This clonotype showed up just a few times. The chain uses TRBV27 and TRBJ1-2, with D perhaps TRBD1 (5 bases). The CDR3 covers 13 residues. The germline V gene encodes CDR1 MNHEY and CDR2 SMNVEV (reference sequence). The germline V and J ends were trimmed by 7 bases and 3 bases, with 12 bases remaining between them. In DNA, the CDR3 is TGTGCCAGCAAAAGTGGGGCGGACTATGGCTACACCTTC. Translation gives CASKSGADYGYTF.

This chain links TRBV6-5 with TRBJ2-5; possible D gene TRBD2, 6 bases. This CDR3 spans 14 amino acids. The V end lost 5 bases, the J end lost 4 bases, and 14 bases lay between the germline ends. The V gene's germline CDR1 is MNHEY and CDR2 SVGAGI. CDR3 amino acids: CASSRTSFIETQYF. The CDR3, as DNA: TGTGCCAGCAGTCGCACTAGCTTTATAGAGACCCAGTACTTC.

J is TRBJ1-2 and V is TRBV10-3; perhaps TRBD1 as D (6 bases). Per germline, CDR1 ENHRY and CDR2 SYGVKD. V dropped 4 bases and J dropped 0 bases, with 9 bases sitting between them. The CDR3 totals 14 residues. CDR3 nucleotides: TGTGCCATCAGTGGGGACACCACTAACTATGGCTACACCTTC. This gives the protein CAISGDTTNYGYTF.

The rearrangement links TRBV29-1 to TRBJ1-2, with D perhaps matching TRBD1 (5 bases). Trimming took off 5 bases at V and 4 bases at J, with 14 bases between the two ends. This CDR3 has 13 residues. CDR1 is SQVTM, CDR2 ANQGSEA, per germline. The CDR3 DNA follows: TGCAGCGTTTCCGTCGGGGGTTCCTATGGCTACACCTTC. Its protein is CSVSVGGSYGYTF.

This clonotype is a singleton in its sample. The V call is TRBV18, the J call TRBJ2-2, with 9 positions matching TRBD1. The CDR3 extends over 17 amino acids. V gave up 1 base and J gave up 0 bases; unmatched junction bases: 3. The germline V gene encodes CDR1 KGHSH and CDR2 LQKENI. The CDR3 nucleotides are TGTGCCAGCTCACCACTTCGGACAGGGGCGAACACCGGGGAGCTGTTTTTT. It codes for CASSPLRTGANTGELFF. The full variable domain, in which reference TRBV18 and TRBJ2-2 provide the parts outside the CDR3, is NAGVMQNPRHLVRRRGQEARLRCSPMKGHSHVYWYRQLPEEGLKFMVYLQKENIIDESGMPKERFSAEFPKEGPSILRIQQVVRGDSAAYFCASSPLRTGANTGELFFGEGSRLTVL.

This rearrangement joins TRBV3-1 to TRBJ1-6; no firm D call. The CDR3 consists of 15 residues. Germline CDR1 is LGHDT and CDR2 is YNNKEL (reference sequence). Trimming took 4 bases from V and 0 from J, leaving 7 bases between them. CDR3 DNA sequence: TGTGCCAGCAGCCCCGACGGCTCCTATAATTCACCCCTCCACTTT. Translating gives CASSPDGSYNSPLHF.

This clonotype was observed at least ten times. The genes are TRBV20-1 and TRBJ2-2; 8 bases fit TRBD2. CDR1 is DFQATT, CDR2 SNEGSKA, per germline (reference sequence). V was pared by 1 base and J by 7 bases, with 8 bases of the junction left unmatched. The CDR3 runs 15 residues. CDR3 in DNA: TGCAGTGCTAGAGTTCTCGGGAGGGCGCACGGGGAGCTGTTTTTT. Translating it yields CSARVLGRAHGELFF.

The chain carries TRBV7-2 and TRBJ2-3; D uncertain. Looked up from germline, CDR1 is SGHTA and CDR2 is FQGNSA. The CDR3 runs to 17 residues. V was pared by 2 bases and J by 1 base, with 16 bases between. This CDR3 is CASSLRAAVGRTDTQYF. CDR3 coding DNA: TGTGCCAGCAGCTTAAGGGCTGCTGTTGGGCGCACAGATACGCAGTATTTT.

The chain has TRBV10-3 and TRBJ2-6; 9 positions agree with TRBD1. Looked up from germline, CDR1 is ENHRY and CDR2 is SYGVKD. The trim removed 8 bases at V and 0 bases at J, leaving 5 bases unmatched. The CDR3 spans 16 residues. Written as DNA, the CDR3 is TGTGCCATCCCCGGGACAGGGTACTCTGGGGCCAACGTCCTGACTTTC. As protein: CAIPGTGYSGANVLTF.

The V and J genes are TRBV11-2 and TRBJ2-1; the D call may be TRBD1 or TRBD2 (5 bases each). The V gene lost 1 base and the J gene lost 12 bases, with 13 bases spanning the gap. The CDR3 spans 13 residues. The V gene's germline CDR1 is SGHAT and CDR2 FQNNGV. CDR3 in DNA: TGTGCCAGCAGCTTAGGTGGAGGACAAAGGCAGTTCTTC. Residues: CASSLGGGQRQFF.

V and J are TRBV7-9 and TRBJ2-6, with D hard to call. Germline-derived CDR1 and CDR2 are SEHNR and FQNEAQ (reference sequence). Trimming pared 2 bases from V and 1 base from J, leaving 6 bases between. This CDR3 has 15 residues. The CDR3 protein is CASSLIPSGANVLTF. The CDR3 coding sequence is TGTGCCAGCAGCTTAATACCGTCTGGGGCCAACGTCCTGACTTTC.

J is TRBJ1-6 and V is TRBV4-2; TRBD1 is a possible D gene (5 bases). The CDR3 loop spans 15 amino acids. The V end was cut by 1 base, the J end by 10 bases, with 14 bases between. CDR1 and CDR2 (germline): LGHNA, YNFKEQ. CDR3 in DNA: TGTGCCAGCAGCCAAGCGTCAGGGCCTGGCTCACCCCTCCACTTT. This translates into CASSQASGPGSPLHF.

The chain is built from TRBV2 and TRBJ1-2; a weak D match, TRBD1 (5 bases). Germline-derived CDR1 and CDR2 are SNHLY and FYNNEI. Trimming took off 6 bases at V and 4 bases at J, with 15 bases between the two ends. The CDR3 runs to 14 residues. DNA for the CDR3: TGTGCCAGCAGCGAACGCGGGGCCTTCTATGGCTACACCTTC. It encodes CASSERGAFYGYTF.

The gene calls are TRBV27 and TRBJ2-7; D unresolved. CDR3 length: 14 amino acids. CDR1 MNHEY and CDR2 SMNVEV come from the germline V gene (reference sequence). The V gene lost 6 bases and the J gene lost 0 bases, with 12 bases spanning the gap. The CDR3 is CASRLSPYSYEQYF. CDR3 coding DNA: TGTGCCAGCAGACTGAGTCCCTACTCCTACGAGCAGTACTTC.

This clonotype has just a few counts. The V call is TRBV5-1, the J call TRBJ2-5; possibly TRBD1 for D (8 bases). The CDR3 runs to 16 residues. Looked up from germline, CDR1 is SGHRS and CDR2 is YFSETQ. Between the trimmed V and J ends, which lost 0 bases and 5 bases, there was a span of 17 bases. CDR3 bases: TGCGCCAGCAGCTTGGGACAGGGGACTATGAGGGAGACCCAGTACTTC. Its translation is CASSLGQGTMRETQYF.

The chain has TRBV29-1 and TRBJ2-5, with D unresolved. CDR1 SQVTM and CDR2 ANQGSEA come from the germline V gene. This CDR3 has 12 residues. V was trimmed by 5 bases and J by 4 bases, leaving 11 bases between them. DNA for the CDR3: TGCAGCGTTCTACCGCCCGGAGAGACCCAGTACTTC. It specifies CSVLPPGETQYF.

This clonotype was counted many times. The DNA of the CDR3 is TGCAGTGCTAGAGAAAACAGGGGAAGGACGGGTCAGCCCCAGCATTTT. Protein sequence: CSARENRGRTGQPQHF. The chain uses TRBV20-1 and TRBJ1-5, with 7 bases matching TRBD1. Per the germline V gene, CDR1 is DFQATT and CDR2 is SNEGSKA (reference sequence). This CDR3 is built from 16 residues. Trimming took 0 bases from V and 6 from J; bases not matched to a gene: 11.

This clonotype came up once. The rearrangement joins TRBV28 to TRBJ2-3, with D possibly matching TRBD1 (5 bases). With 4 bases removed from V and 0 bases from J, the gap between germline ends came to 14 bases. The V gene's germline CDR1 is MDHEN and CDR2 SYDVKM. The CDR3 consists of 16 residues. CDR3 sequence: CASSWSMGLSTDTQYF. As DNA, the CDR3 is TGTGCCAGCAGTTGGTCAATGGGGCTCAGCACAGATACGCAGTATTTT.

Only a few counts were recorded for this clonotype. The genes are TRBV24-1 and TRBJ2-7; no firm D call. V lost 6 bases and J 0 bases, leaving 8 bases between the germline ends. This CDR3 region has 13 residues. Germline CDR1 is KGHDR and CDR2 is SFDVKD. CDR3 loop: CATSTTDSYEQYF. CDR3 sequence (DNA): TGTGCCACCAGTACCACTGACTCCTACGAGCAGTACTTC.

This chain links TRBV18 with TRBJ1-4; no clear D. Germline CDR1 and CDR2: KGHSH and LQKENI. The CDR3 contains 17 residues. Trimming took 4 bases from V and 0 from J, leaving 15 bases between them. This CDR3 reads CASSRRETPATNEKLFF. The CDR3, as DNA: TGTGCCAGCTCACGGCGTGAGACGCCAGCAACTAATGAAAAACTGTTTTTT.

V is TRBV4-1 and J is TRBJ2-5; D might be TRBD1 (6 bases). Trimming stripped 3 bases from V and 3 bases from J, with 17 bases between. CDR3 length equals 16 residues. Germline lookup yields CDR1 MGHRA and CDR2 YSYEKL. Here the CDR3 reads CASSQIPGRGEETQYF. The DNA of the CDR3 is TGCGCCAGCAGCCAGATCCCTGGCAGGGGTGAAGAGACCCAGTACTTC.

This chain uses TRBV20-1 with TRBJ2-7; D may be TRBD1 or TRBD2 (5 bases each). V lost 3 bases and J lost 6, with 21 bases in between. There are 15 residues in the CDR3. Germline loops: CDR1 DFQATT, CDR2 SNEGSKA (reference sequence). The CDR3 DNA reads as TGCAGTGCTAGCCCAGACGTGAGGGGACGAGGCGAGCAGTACTTC. It specifies CSASPDVRGRGEQYF.